A single sample gave rise to the 28 T cell receptor beta chains below, sequenced in a study of cytomegalovirus exposure and HLA in healthy donors. Assay: immunoSEQ multiplex PCR; the TCRdb copy retains only in-frame clones and omits some. The data contain approximately 260,000 clones, approximately 83% of them singletons. Sequencing used PBMCs. Receptors originate from a woman aged 18-29 years in good health and CMV-seronegative.

The CDR3 loop is CASSISTGTGAHGYTF. In DNA, the CDR3 is TGTGCCAGTAGTATCTCAACCGGGACAGGGGCCCATGGCTACACCTTC. The chain employs TRBV19 and TRBJ1-2, with 10 bases fitting TRBD1. J gave up 6 bases and V 3 bases, and 10 bases lay outside the gene matches. Per the germline V gene, CDR1 is LNHDA and CDR2 is SQIVND (reference sequence). The CDR3 sequence is 16 residues long.

The chain links TRBV7-9 to TRBJ1-6; 7 positions match TRBD1. V trimming: 3 bases; J trimming: 7 bases; junction bases outside the gene matches: 3. CDR3 size: 14 residues. Germline CDR1 is SEHNR and CDR2 is FQNEAQ (reference sequence). This CDR3 is CASSLTGSNSPLHF. The CDR3 DNA reads TGTGCCAGCAGCTTGACAGGGTCCAATTCACCCCTCCACTTT.

V and J are TRBV27 and TRBJ1-1; TRBD1 aligns across 7 bases. V lost 0 bases to trimming and J lost 6 bases; unmatched junction nucleotides: 1. CDR3 length: 13 residues. Germline values: CDR1 MNHEY, CDR2 SMNVEV (reference sequence). CDR3 sequence reads: CASSLSRGPEAFF. The CDR3 region has the DNA TGTGCCAGCAGTTTATCAAGGGGGCCTGAAGCTTTCTTT.

This clone was seen once. V usage is TRBV7-7 and J usage is TRBJ2-3, with TRBD1 identical over 9 bases. CDR1 is SSHAT, CDR2 FNYEAQ, per germline (reference sequence). The CDR3 runs 15 residues. V gave up 6 bases and J gave up 3 bases; unmatched junction bases: 7. CDR3 residues: CASSPGTGNTDTQYF. In nucleotides, the CDR3 is TGTGCCAGCAGTCCCGGGACAGGGAATACAGATACGCAGTATTTT.

The V gene is TRBV7-8, the J gene TRBJ1-1; perhaps TRBD1 as D (6 bases). The V gene's germline CDR1 is SGHVS and CDR2 FQNEAQ. The CDR3 is 22 residues long. Deletions cut 1 base from V and 3 bases from J, with 33 bases between. CDR3: CASSLESIPFGQPVGRYTEAFF. Here the CDR3 DNA reads TGTGCCAGCAGCTTAGAATCCATCCCGTTTGGACAGCCGGTCGGACGGTACACTGAAGCTTTCTTT.

The chain carries TRBV5-4 and TRBJ2-5, with 7 bases lining up with TRBD1. V lost 2 bases, J lost 3 bases, and 1 base stayed unmatched. CDR3 length: 13 residues. Germline assignment: CDR1 SGHNT and CDR2 YYREEE (reference sequence). The CDR3: CASSFGTEETQYF. CDR3 in DNA: TGTGCCAGCAGCTTCGGGACAGAAGAGACCCAGTACTTC.

The J gene is TRBJ2-7, the V gene TRBV30, with D perhaps matching TRBD2 (6 bases). The V and J ends lost 5 bases and 4 bases respectively, with 9 bases between them. Per germline, CDR1 GTSNPN and CDR2 SVGIG (reference sequence). This CDR3 is 11 amino acids long. CDR3 DNA: TGTGCCTGGGAGGGGAGGTACGAGCAGTACTTC. Translation gives CAWEGRYEQYF.

The chain carries TRBV6-6 and TRBJ1-1; tentatively, D is TRBD1 (6 bases). This CDR3 spans 14 amino acids. Germline assignment: CDR1 MNHNY and CDR2 SVGAGI (reference sequence). V lost 8 bases to trimming and J lost 1 base, with 14 bases between them. The CDR3 sequence: CASFKGVGNTEAFF. The CDR3 DNA reads as TGTGCCAGCTTCAAGGGGGTTGGGAACACTGAAGCTTTCTTT.

In this sample, this clone turned up once. The chain carries TRBV10-1 and TRBJ2-3; 10 nucleotides agree with TRBD2. With 4 bases clipped from V and 8 bases from J, the junction kept 6 bases outside the gene matches. This CDR3 comprises 14 residues. The germline V gene has CDR1 WNHNN and CDR2 SYGVQD (reference sequence). For the CDR3, the DNA is TGCGCCAGCAGTGCCAGCGGGGGGGCCGGTACGCAGTATTTT. It specifies CASSASGGAGTQYF.

V gene TRBV12-5 combines with J gene TRBJ1-1; D is possibly TRBD1 (5 bases). Germline lookup yields CDR1 LGHNT and CDR2 FRNRAP. The CDR3 spans 12 residues. V shed 6 bases and J shed 4 bases, with 9 bases lying between them. The CDR3: CASGSGGTEAFF. The CDR3 nucleotides are TGTGCTAGTGGCTCGGGGGGCACTGAAGCTTTCTTT.

The chain couples TRBV23-1 to TRBJ2-7, with D uncertain. TRBV23-1 carries the ORF label, with uncertain function. There are 11 residues in the CDR3. V dropped 11 bases and J dropped 2 bases, with 10 bases sitting between them. The CDR3 here is CAGENTYEQYF. The CDR3 bases are TGCGCCGGAGAAAATACCTACGAGCAGTACTTC.

V and J are TRBV5-1 and TRBJ2-1, with 7 bases matching TRBD2. The CDR3 covers 17 residues. CDR1 SGHRS and CDR2 YFSETQ come from the germline V gene. The junction had 11 bases not matched to a gene; V was cut back by 5 bases and J by 0 bases. CDR3 sequence (DNA): TGCGCCAGCAGACCTCTGACTAGCCAAAGCTCCTACAATGAGCAGTTCTTC. This sequence encodes CASRPLTSQSSYNEQFF.

The rearrangement uses TRBV5-4 and TRBJ1-1, with D maybe TRBD1 (5 bases). The CDR3 is 16 residues long. Per the germline V gene, CDR1 is SGHNT and CDR2 is YYREEE (reference sequence). Trimming removed 0 bases from V and 0 bases from J, with 12 bases in between. CDR3 nucleotide sequence: TGTGCCAGCAGCTTGGGCGCCAGGGTCATGAACACTGAAGCTTTCTTT. This sequence encodes CASSLGARVMNTEAFF.

For the CDR3, the DNA is TGTGCCAGCAGCCCGACTAGCGGGAGGTACAATGAGCAGTTCTTC. Translation gives CASSPTSGRYNEQFF. The rearrangement links TRBV7-2 to TRBJ2-1; 13 bases align to TRBD2. In germline, CDR1 is SGHTA, CDR2 FQGNSA. J lost 4 bases, V lost 5 bases, and 2 bases had no gene match. This CDR3 region has 15 residues.

The genes are TRBV18 and TRBJ2-3; 13 bases fit TRBD2. Trimming at V came to 2 bases and at J to 2 bases, leaving 4 bases not matched to a gene. Per germline, CDR1 KGHSH and CDR2 LQKENI. This CDR3 has 17 amino acids. The CDR3 DNA reads TGTGCCAGCTCACCAGGGACTAGCGGGATTTACACAGATACGCAGTATTTT. This gives the protein CASSPGTSGIYTDTQYF.

V is TRBV6-4 and J is TRBJ1-1, with 7 bases fitting TRBD1. Germline values: CDR1 MRHNA, CDR2 SNTAGT. The J segment lost 1 base and the V segment lost 4 bases, leaving 3 bases of the junction unmatched. The CDR3 consists of 14 residues. The CDR3 loop reads CASSAGTENTEAFF. The CDR3 DNA is TGTGCCAGCAGTGCGGGGACAGAGAACACTGAAGCTTTCTTT.

The chain uses TRBV7-3 and TRBJ2-3; 7 bases line up with TRBD1. Unmatched junction bases numbered 7, after V lost 5 bases and J lost 2 bases. In germline, CDR1 is SGHTA, CDR2 FQGTGA. The CDR3 covers 15 residues. The CDR3: CASSPDRVFTDTQYF. DNA for the CDR3: TGTGCCAGCAGCCCCGACAGGGTTTTCACAGATACGCAGTATTTT.

This chain connects TRBV27 to TRBJ1-2; TRBD1 is a possible D gene (6 bases). V lost 3 bases and J lost 8, with 13 bases in between. Germline CDR1 MNHEY, CDR2 SMNVEV (reference sequence). The CDR3 is 13 residues long. The CDR3, as DNA: TGTGCCAGCAGTTTCCGTCGACAGGACGGCTACACCTTC. Translating gives CASSFRRQDGYTF.

The rearrangement uses TRBV25-1 and TRBJ1-6; tentatively, D is TRBD1 (6 bases). Between the trimmed V and J ends, which lost 2 bases and 10 bases, there was a span of 15 bases. Looked up from germline, CDR1 is MGHDK and CDR2 is SYGVNS. This CDR3 is 15 amino acids long. The CDR3, as DNA: TGTGCCAGCAGTGAAATGGTCCAGGGGAAATCACCCCTCCACTTT. Translation: CASSEMVQGKSPLHF.

The rearrangement links TRBV10-3 to TRBJ1-1; 7 bases align to TRBD1. The trim removed 6 bases at V and 5 bases at J, leaving 6 bases unmatched. The CDR3 spans 13 residues. In germline, CDR1 is ENHRY, CDR2 SYGVKD. The CDR3 DNA sequence: TGTGCCATCAGACGAACAGGGGTAACTGAAGCTTTCTTT. Its translation is CAIRRTGVTEAFF.

The genes are TRBV7-9 and TRBJ2-6; D is ambiguous. V gave up 5 bases and J gave up 11 bases, with 13 bases separating them. The CDR3 loop spans 13 amino acids. Per the germline V gene, CDR1 is SEHNR and CDR2 is FQNEAQ (reference sequence). In DNA, the CDR3 is TGTGCCAGCAGCGGTCCCGCTGAGGACGTCCTGACTTTC. Its protein is CASSGPAEDVLTF.

The V call is TRBV4-1, the J call TRBJ2-1, with D tentatively TRBD2 (7 bases). The CDR3 is made up of 16 amino acids. V was clipped by 5 bases and J by 2 bases, with 16 bases between them. CDR1 MGHRA and CDR2 YSYEKL come from the germline V gene. Written as DNA, the CDR3 is TGCGCCAGCAGCTGGGGACGCGGGGGCACCTACAATGAGCAGTTCTTC. Residues: CASSWGRGGTYNEQFF.

This clone was observed once. The chain uses TRBV6-4 and TRBJ2-1, with 9 bases that match TRBD2. Germline V CDR1 and CDR2: MRHNA, SNTAGT. V dropped 2 bases and J dropped 7; count of bases not matched to a gene: 6. This CDR3 has 15 amino acids. This CDR3 is CASSDGREGLNEQFF. In DNA form, the CDR3 reads TGTGCCAGCAGTGACGGGCGGGAGGGCCTGAATGAGCAGTTCTTC.

The chain uses TRBV5-5 and TRBJ2-3, with TRBD1 matching 11 bases. The CDR3 runs to 15 residues. Germline CDR1 reads SGHKS; CDR2 reads YYEKEE (reference sequence). The ends lost 6 bases at V and 2 bases at J; junction bases unmatched: 5. DNA for the CDR3: TGTGCCAGCATATGGGACAGGGGGATCACAGATACGCAGTATTTT. Residues: CASIWDRGITDTQYF. The whole variable domain, filled in from reference TRBV5-5 and TRBJ2-3, reads DAGVTQSPTHLIKTRGQQVTLRCSPISGHKSVSWYQQVLGQGPQFIFQYYEKEERGRGNFPDRFSARQFPNYSSELNVNALLLGDSALYLCASIWDRGITDTQYFGPGTRLTVL.

This sequence joins TRBV30 and TRBJ2-1; 7 bases are a match to TRBD2. This CDR3 spans 14 amino acids. V shed 5 bases, J shed 10 bases, and the junction held 14 bases outside the gene matches. Germline V gives CDR1 GTSNPN, CDR2 SVGIG (reference sequence). CDR3 bases: TGTGCCTGGGGGAGGGAGACTCCGAAGGGGGAGCAGTTCTTC. Translated, it gives CAWGRETPKGEQFF.

This chain joins TRBV4-3 and TRBJ2-7, with TRBD2 identical over 12 bases. The CDR3 runs to 18 residues. J lost 3 bases, V lost 3 bases, and 12 bases had no gene match. In germline, CDR1 is LGHNA, CDR2 YSLEER. The CDR3 DNA is TGCGCCAGCAGCCACGTAGCCGGACTAGCGGGGAGTAGCTACGAGCAGTACTTC. It codes for CASSHVAGLAGSSYEQYF.

The V gene is TRBV14, the J gene TRBJ2-7; 9 bases line up with TRBD2. After removal of 3 bases from V and 3 bases from J, the junction contained 3 bases not matched to a gene. The CDR3 extends over 14 amino acids. Looked up from germline, CDR1 is SGHDN and CDR2 is FVKESK. The DNA for the CDR3 is TGTGCCAGCAGCCATGGAGCGGGGGGCTACGAGCAGTACTTC. This encodes CASSHGAGGYEQYF.

The V call is TRBV28, the J call TRBJ1-1; TRBD1 matches 7 bases. The CDR3 sequence is 15 residues long. J gave up 1 base and V 6 bases, and 8 bases lay outside the gene matches. Germline V CDR1 and CDR2: MDHEN, SYDVKM. The CDR3, as DNA: TGTGCCAGCAGACCGGGACAGACAAAGAACACTGAAGCTTTCTTT. This translates into CASRPGQTKNTEAFF.